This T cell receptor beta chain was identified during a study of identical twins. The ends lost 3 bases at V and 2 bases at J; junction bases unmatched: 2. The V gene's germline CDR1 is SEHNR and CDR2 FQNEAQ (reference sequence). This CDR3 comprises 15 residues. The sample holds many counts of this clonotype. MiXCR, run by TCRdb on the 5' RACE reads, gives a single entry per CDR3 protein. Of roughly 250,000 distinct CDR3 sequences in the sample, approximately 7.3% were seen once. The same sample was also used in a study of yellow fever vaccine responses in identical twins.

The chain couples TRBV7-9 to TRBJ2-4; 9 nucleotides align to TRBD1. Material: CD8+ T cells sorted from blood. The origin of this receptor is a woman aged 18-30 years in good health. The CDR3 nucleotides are TGTGCCAGCAGCTTCGGACAGGGGACCAAAAACATTCAGTACTTC. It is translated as CASSFGQGTKNIQYF.